The 24 T cell receptor beta chains below were found in one sample sequenced in a study of cytomegalovirus exposure and HLA in healthy donors. Both 60 Vbeta primers and 13 Jbeta primers went into the PCR. TCRdb keeps only in-frame clones here, not all; method: immunoSEQ multiplex PCR. Of roughly 130,000 clones listed, 88% were seen once; the top ten hold around 0.5%. The sequenced material came from PBMCs. These receptors came from a woman aged 40 to 50 in good health and CMV-seronegative.

The V gene is TRBV7-2, the J gene TRBJ2-3; 12 bases align to TRBD2. In germline, CDR1 is SGHTA, CDR2 FQGNSA. V shed 5 bases, J shed 6 bases, and the junction held 6 bases outside the gene matches. The CDR3 sequence is 15 residues long. DNA of the CDR3: TGTGCCAGCAGCCTTCGGACTAGCGGGACCGATACGCAGTATTTT. It codes for CASSLRTSGTDTQYF.

J is TRBJ1-6 and V is TRBV30; weak D call: TRBD1 (6 bases). The germline gives CDR1 GTSNPN, CDR2 SVGIG (reference sequence). V gave up 4 bases and J gave up 6 bases, with 16 bases separating them. The CDR3 sequence is 15 residues long. Written as DNA, the CDR3 is TGTGCCTGGAAACCAACAGGGCGCGGTAATTCACCCCTCCACTTT. Its protein product is CAWKPTGRGNSPLHF.

This chain links TRBV5-1 with TRBJ2-1; 8 bases are a match to TRBD2. Per germline, CDR1 SGHRS and CDR2 YFSETQ. The trim removed 3 bases at V and 1 base at J, leaving 6 bases unmatched. The CDR3 contains 16 residues. CDR3 protein: CASSSGKRESYNEQFF. The CDR3 region has the DNA TGCGCCAGCAGCTCCGGAAAGCGGGAGTCCTACAATGAGCAGTTCTTC.

This clone was observed a single time. The chain joins TRBV19 to TRBJ2-1; 10 bases match TRBD1. This CDR3 comprises 16 residues. The junction had 4 bases not matched to a gene; V was cut back by 5 bases and J by 0 bases. Germline V lookup: CDR1 LNHDA, CDR2 SQIVND (reference sequence). Here the CDR3 DNA reads TGTGCCAGTAGTGTCTGGACAGGGGGCTCCTACAATGAGCAGTTCTTC. Its translation: CASSVWTGGSYNEQFF.

The chain carries TRBV7-9 and TRBJ2-1; 13 bases are a match to TRBD2. The germline V gene has CDR1 SEHNR and CDR2 FQNEAQ (reference sequence). After removal of 5 bases from V and 8 bases from J, the junction contained 9 bases not matched to a gene. The CDR3 spans 16 residues. CDR3 bases: TGTGCCAGCAGCCTACCCGGACTAGCGGGAGTGTATGAGCAGTTCTTC. Amino acids: CASSLPGLAGVYEQFF.

The count of this clone is one. The V call is TRBV27, the J call TRBJ2-2; 10 bases are shared with TRBD2. Germline V gives CDR1 MNHEY, CDR2 SMNVEV (reference sequence). The CDR3 extends over 16 amino acids. J was trimmed by 4 bases and V by 5 bases; bases with no gene match: 7. The CDR3 nucleotides are TGTGCCAGCAGTCCGCGGACTAGCGGTCCCACCGGGGAGCTGTTTTTT. Protein: CASSPRTSGPTGELFF.

The chain recombines TRBV6-1 with TRBJ1-2; D is unclear. Germline CDR1 is MNHNS and CDR2 is SASEGT. The CDR3 contains 14 residues. The V end lost 4 bases, the J end lost 3 bases, and 12 bases lay between the germline ends. The CDR3 region has the DNA TGTGCCAGCAGTGGCCAGACGAGGCACTATGGCTACACCTTC. Amino acids: CASSGQTRHYGYTF.

For this clone: At one boundary the junction diverges from the germline segment, which might be a read error. The chain combines TRBV2 with TRBJ1-6; 8 nucleotides match TRBD1. The length of the CDR3 is 16 residues. CDR1 SNHLY and CDR2 FYNNEI come from the germline V gene. CDR3 nucleotides: TGTGCCAGCTTACAGGGGGGAACCACTTTTAATTCCCCCCTCCACTTT. This encodes CASLQGGTTFNSPLHF.

The gene calls are TRBV5-1 and TRBJ2-3; 7 positions agree with TRBD1. After removal of 3 bases from V and 4 bases from J, the junction contained 17 bases not matched to a gene. The germline CDR1 and CDR2 sequences are SGHRS and YFSETQ. The CDR3 spans 18 residues. Written as DNA, the CDR3 is TGCGCCAGCAGCTCAAATACCCTCCGGGACAGATCGCCAGATACGCAGTATTTT. It encodes CASSSNTLRDRSPDTQYF.

V and J are TRBV5-1 and TRBJ1-1, with a weak D call TRBD1 (5 bases). Trimming shortened V by 0 bases and J by 3 bases, and 9 bases separated the two germline ends. The CDR3 runs to 14 residues. In germline, CDR1 is SGHRS, CDR2 YFSETQ. Here the CDR3 DNA reads TGCGCCAGCAGCTTGGACAGGCCTGACACTGAAGCTTTCTTT. It translates to CASSLDRPDTEAFF.

The gene calls are TRBV27 and TRBJ2-7; 10 nucleotides align to TRBD2. The V segment lost 6 bases and the J segment 2 bases; nucleotides outside the gene matches: 7. The CDR3 runs 15 residues. The V gene's germline CDR1 is MNHEY and CDR2 SMNVEV (reference sequence). CDR3 bases: TGTGCCAGCAGCCCCCAAGCGGGAGGGCCCTACGAGCAGTACTTC. Its protein is CASSPQAGGPYEQYF.

The chain uses TRBV2 and TRBJ1-5, with a possible D match to TRBD1 (5 bases). Germline values: CDR1 SNHLY, CDR2 FYNNEI. The CDR3 has 17 residues. Trimming pared 1 base from V and 1 base from J, leaving 14 bases between. The CDR3, as DNA: TGTGCCAGCAGTGAAGGGCAGGGTATCAAAAGCAATCAGCCCCAGCATTTT. As protein: CASSEGQGIKSNQPQHF.

This chain links TRBV11-1 with TRBJ2-7; D uncertain. Germline V CDR1 and CDR2: SGHAT, FQDESV (reference sequence). V was pared by 2 bases and J by 4 bases, with 15 bases between. The CDR3 sequence is 15 residues long. The CDR3 loop reads CASSLTRGVVYEQYF. The CDR3 nucleotides are TGTGCCAGCAGCTTAACTCGAGGTGTTGTGTACGAGCAGTACTTC. Full variable domain (missing parts from reference TRBV11-1 and TRBJ2-7): EAEVAQSPRYKITEKSQAVAFWCDPISGHATLYWYRQILGQGPELLVQFQDESVVDDSQLPKDRFSAERLKGVDSTLKIQPAELGDSAMYLCASSLTRGVVYEQYFGPGTRLTVT.

The V and J genes are TRBV7-2 and TRBJ2-2, with 7 bases matching TRBD2. CDR1 is SGHTA and CDR2 is FQGNSA in the germline V gene. The CDR3 contains 14 residues. Losses at the gene ends were 5 bases for V and 6 bases for J; bases not matched to a gene: 6. Here the CDR3 reads CASSTREFPGELFF. The CDR3 region has the DNA TGTGCCAGCAGCACGCGGGAGTTCCCCGGGGAGCTGTTTTTT.

The table lists this clone with a count of one. J is TRBJ2-7 and V is TRBV13; a possible D gene is TRBD2 (5 bases). V dropped 5 bases and J dropped 0 bases, with 14 bases sitting between them. The CDR3 consists of 15 residues. Looked up from germline, CDR1 is PRHDT and CDR2 is FYEKMQ (reference sequence). DNA for the CDR3: TGTGCCAGCAGCCTCGGGCAGCGGATCTCCTACGAGCAGTACTTC. Protein product: CASSLGQRISYEQYF.

The chain is built from TRBV18 and TRBJ2-5; tentatively, D is TRBD2 (5 bases). This CDR3 has 14 amino acids. Germline-derived CDR1 and CDR2 are KGHSH and LQKENI. V lost 3 bases to trimming and J lost 5 bases, with 13 bases between them. CDR3: CASSPLTSTETQYF. The CDR3 region has the DNA TGTGCCAGCTCACCCCTAACTAGTACGGAGACCCAGTACTTC.

The chain links TRBV6-5 to TRBJ1-2, with 11 bases matching TRBD1. The CDR3 covers 13 residues. CDR1 is MNHEY, CDR2 SVGAGI, per germline. The J segment lost 8 bases and the V segment lost 5 bases, leaving 4 bases of the junction unmatched. In DNA, the CDR3 is TGTGCCAGCAGTGGACAGGGGGCGCAGGGCTACACCTTC. It is translated as CASSGQGAQGYTF.

The chain has TRBV2 and TRBJ2-3, with D unclear. The CDR3 length is 11 residues. V dropped 6 bases and J dropped 2 bases, with 3 bases sitting between them. Germline assignment: CDR1 SNHLY and CDR2 FYNNEI. The CDR3 sequence is CASRYTDTQYF. The CDR3 nucleotides are TGTGCCAGCAGATACACAGATACGCAGTATTTT.

The V call is TRBV5-4, the J call TRBJ2-1; TRBD2 agrees at 9 bases. The CDR3 spans 14 residues. Germline CDR1 reads SGHNT; CDR2 reads YYREEE (reference sequence). V lost 7 bases to trimming and J lost 7 bases; unmatched junction nucleotides: 9. CDR3 nucleotides: TGTGCCAGCCAACTAGCGGGTGGTCGGAATGAGCAGTTCTTC. Encoded protein: CASQLAGGRNEQFF.

The chain combines TRBV9 with TRBJ1-1; D gene unclear. The V gene's germline CDR1 is SGDLS and CDR2 YYNGEE. The CDR3 length is 15 residues. The V gene lost 0 bases and the J gene lost 4 bases, with 13 bases spanning the gap. The CDR3 spells CASSVGGTQATEAFF. The CDR3 coding sequence is TGTGCCAGCAGCGTAGGTGGCACCCAGGCCACTGAAGCTTTCTTT.

This chain joins TRBV14 and TRBJ2-7; unclear D gene. Trimming took off 2 bases at V and 6 bases at J, with 8 bases between the two ends. CDR1 is SGHDN, CDR2 FVKESK, per germline. CDR3 size: 12 residues. In nucleotides, the CDR3 is TGTGCCAGCAGCCAAATAGTGCGCGAGCAGTACTTC. Translating it yields CASSQIVREQYF. The whole variable domain, remainder taken from reference TRBV14 and TRBJ2-7, is EAGVTQFPSHSVIEKGQTVTLRCDPISGHDNLYWYRRVMGKEIKFLLHFVKESKQDESGMPNNRFLAERTGGTYSTLKVQPAELEDSGVYFCASSQIVREQYFGPGTRLTVT.

The V and J genes are TRBV30 and TRBJ2-5; no clear D gene. Germline V lookup: CDR1 GTSNPN, CDR2 SVGIG (reference sequence). The V gene lost 2 bases and the J gene lost 4 bases, with 5 bases spanning the gap. There are 11 residues in the CDR3. DNA for the CDR3: TGTGCCTGGAGTAGCCTAGAGACCCAGTACTTC. Protein sequence: CAWSSLETQYF.

The chain links TRBV6-1 to TRBJ1-5, with 7 bases identical to TRBD1. CDR1 and CDR2 (germline): MNHNS, SASEGT. V shed 8 bases and J 3 bases; nucleotides not matched to a gene: 10. The CDR3 spans 15 residues. CDR3 sequence reads: CASCASGTANQPQHF. The DNA of the CDR3 is TGTGCCAGCTGTGCCTCCGGGACAGCCAATCAGCCCCAGCATTTT.

This clone has only one observation. V is TRBV19 and J is TRBJ2-7; D is perhaps TRBD1 (6 bases). V gave up 3 bases and J gave up 2 bases, with 17 bases separating them. Per the germline V gene, CDR1 is LNHDA and CDR2 is SQIVND (reference sequence). The CDR3 is made up of 16 amino acids. The CDR3 sequence: CASSIGTTGDPYEQYF. In DNA, the CDR3 is TGTGCCAGTAGTATTGGGACAACAGGAGACCCCTACGAGCAGTACTTC.